One and the same sample provided the 10 T cell receptor beta chains below, sequenced in a study of blood T cell repertoires in COVID-19. TCRdb's copy holds only in-frame clones and misses some; the assay was immunoSEQ multiplex PCR. The sample includes 250,000 to 350,000 clones, about 90% seen only once; the top ten take about 1.7%. Sequencing used PBMCs or T cells enriched from blood (not recorded which). These receptors were taken from a woman in her late teens or twenties with acute COVID-19.

The rearrangement uses TRBV7-6 and TRBJ2-1; TRBD2 matches at 11 bases. The CDR3 extends over 17 amino acids. V lost 1 base and J lost 10; bases outside the gene matches: 12. CDR1 is SGHVS, CDR2 FNYEAQ, per germline. CDR3 DNA sequence: TGTGCCAGCAGCTTAGAGGCAACTAGCGGGAGCGGAAGCGAGCAGTTCTTC. This gives the protein CASSLEATSGSGSEQFF.

This chain links TRBV5-1 with TRBJ2-3; TRBD2 is a possible D gene (6 bases). The V end was cut by 0 bases, the J end by 3 bases, with 11 bases between. The CDR3 runs to 15 residues. CDR1 and CDR2 (germline): SGHRS, YFSETQ. The CDR3 DNA reads as TGCGCCAGCAGCTTGGGTGGGGGAGGAACAGATACGCAGTATTTT. Protein product: CASSLGGGGTDTQYF.

The chain couples TRBV11-2 to TRBJ1-1; perhaps TRBD1 as D (5 bases). This CDR3 is built from 15 residues. Germline loops: CDR1 SGHAT, CDR2 FQNNGV. V was shortened by 3 bases and J by 0 bases, with 11 bases between the two germline ends. For the CDR3, the DNA is TGTGCCAGCAGCTTCGCAGGGTTGATGAACACTGAAGCTTTCTTT. This codes for CASSFAGLMNTEAFF.

The chain is built from TRBV11-2 and TRBJ1-4; 7 bases are shared with TRBD1. With V trimmed by 1 base and J by 6 bases, 11 bases remained unmatched. Germline V lookup: CDR1 SGHAT, CDR2 FQNNGV. The CDR3 is 17 residues long. The CDR3, as DNA: TGTGCCAGCAGCTTAGGTCGATCTACAGGGGATCATGAAAAACTGTTTTTT. Its protein is CASSLGRSTGDHEKLFF.

The sample holds a few counts of this clone. The chain combines TRBV6-6 with TRBJ2-3; D may be TRBD2 (6 bases). Germline V gene data show CDR1 as MNHNY and CDR2 as SVGAGI (reference sequence). The CDR3 runs 14 residues. V lost 2 bases and J lost 3, with 9 bases in between. As DNA, the CDR3 is TGTGCCAGCAGTTACAAAAGCGGGACAGATACGCAGTATTTT. Encoded protein: CASSYKSGTDTQYF.

This clone was detected once. The chain employs TRBV5-4 and TRBJ2-1, with D possibly matching TRBD1 (5 bases). V was trimmed by 4 bases and J by 5 bases, leaving 19 bases between them. This CDR3 spans 16 amino acids. The V gene's germline CDR1 is SGHNT and CDR2 YYREEE (reference sequence). The CDR3 DNA reads as TGTGCCAGCAGCCGCTTTGGGGCAGCGATGAACAATGAGCAGTTCTTC. As protein: CASSRFGAAMNNEQFF.

The V and J genes are TRBV7-3 and TRBJ2-7; D remains ambiguous. CDR1 and CDR2 (germline): SGHTA, FQGTGA. V was pared by 4 bases and J by 6 bases, with 10 bases between. The CDR3 has 12 amino acids. In DNA, the CDR3 is TGTGCCAGCAGCTCCCCACTCTCCGAGCAGTACTTC. The encoded protein is CASSSPLSEQYF. Based on the CDR3 plus reference TRBV7-3 and TRBJ2-7, the full variable domain is GAGVSQTPSNKVTEKGKYVELRCDPISGHTALYWYRQSLGQGPEFLIYFQGTGAADDSGLPNDRFFAVRPEGSVSTLKIQRTERGDSAVYLCASSSPLSEQYFGPGTRLTVT.

The rearrangement uses TRBV5-5 and TRBJ2-7; D might be TRBD1 (5 bases). The germline CDR1 and CDR2 sequences are SGHKS and YYEKEE (reference sequence). This CDR3 spans 16 amino acids. Deletions cut 3 bases from V and 4 bases from J, with 20 bases between. This CDR3 reads CASSWGMKGRAYEQYF. The CDR3 bases are TGTGCCAGCAGCTGGGGAATGAAGGGGCGAGCGTACGAGCAGTACTTC. Based on the CDR3 plus reference TRBV5-5 and TRBJ2-7, the full variable domain is DAGVTQSPTHLIKTRGQQVTLRCSPISGHKSVSWYQQVLGQGPQFIFQYYEKEERGRGNFPDRFSARQFPNYSSELNVNALLLGDSALYLCASSWGMKGRAYEQYFGPGTRLTVT.

This clone was detected once. The V call is TRBV11-2, the J call TRBJ2-1, with 10 nucleotides matching TRBD2. V dropped 5 bases and J dropped 7; count of bases not matched to a gene: 8. CDR3 length: 15 residues. Germline-derived CDR1 and CDR2 are SGHAT and FQNNGV. Written as DNA, the CDR3 is TGTGCCAGCAGCGGCGGGACTAGCGTGTCAAATGAGCAGTTCTTC. Its translation is CASSGGTSVSNEQFF.

The chain couples TRBV4-1 to TRBJ1-1, with D unclear. The germline V and J ends were trimmed by 4 bases and 3 bases, with 12 bases remaining between them. The CDR3 length is 14 residues. Germline V gene lookup returns CDR1 MGHRA and CDR2 YSYEKL. CDR3 bases: TGCGCCAGCAGCCCCGCGCCGGGATACACTGAAGCTTTCTTT. It codes for CASSPAPGYTEAFF.